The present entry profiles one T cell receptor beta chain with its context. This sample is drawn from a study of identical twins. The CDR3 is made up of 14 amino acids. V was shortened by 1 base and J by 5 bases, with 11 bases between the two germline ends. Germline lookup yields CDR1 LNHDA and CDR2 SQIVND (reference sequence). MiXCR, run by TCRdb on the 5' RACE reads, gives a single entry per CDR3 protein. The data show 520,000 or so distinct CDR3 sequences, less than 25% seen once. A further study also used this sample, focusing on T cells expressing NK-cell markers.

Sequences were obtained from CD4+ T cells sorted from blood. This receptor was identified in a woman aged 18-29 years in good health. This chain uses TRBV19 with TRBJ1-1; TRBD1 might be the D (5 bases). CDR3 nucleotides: TGTGCCAGTAGTATAGGTGTGGGGGATACTGAAGCTTTCTTT. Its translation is CASSIGVGDTEAFF.